Listed here is a single TCR beta chain. No cognate antigen has been identified for it. HCMV-specific IgG was detected in serum with a commercial ELISA kit to determine HCMV serostatus. Ficoll density gradient centrifugation was used to isolate peripheral blood mononuclear cells from blood. This entry comes from a study of T cells expressing NK-cell markers (dated by TCRdb to the early 2020s). Regarding the complete study: In sorted CD3+CD56+NKG2C+, CD3+CD56+NKG2C- and CD3+CD56-NKG2C+ T-cell subsets from several donors, TCR beta-chain repertoires were profiled. Among the eight sequenced donors, seven were HCMV-seropositive and one was HCMV-seronegative. The eight sequenced donors were randomly selected healthy volunteers, three men and five women. The libraries were sequenced on Illumina HiSeq 2000/2500, MiSeq or NextSeq, producing 2 x 150 bp reads.

From its cysteine to its phenylalanine, the CDR3 spans 16 amino acids. No DNA is listed. From the germline V gene (reference sequence), CDR1 is SEHNR and CDR2 is FQNEAQ. What the research found in general, with its limitations: In several donors, the dominant CD3+CD56+NKG2C+ clonotypes were found to rank among the top 10 CD8+ clonotypes and to make up roughly 1.0-8% of CD8+ T cells. It remained unclear whether the expanded NKG2C-expressing T cell clones were specific for HCMV antigens. Those dominant clonotypes were again the most abundant among CD3+CD56-NKG2C+ cells in several donors, at roughly 28.3-65%.

Instrument on record: Illumina HiSeq 2000. TCR beta cDNA libraries were prepared using 5'RACE template switching, which introduced a universal primer site and unique molecular identifiers. Synthesis of cDNA was primed from the TCR beta constant segment and was followed by two consecutive PCR amplification steps. The published analysis was carried out like this. MIGEC handled demultiplexing of the reads and grouping by UMI, while MiTCR was used to assemble and quantify clonotypes. Only TCR cDNA sequences supported by at least two reads were kept to exclude erroneous sequences. The tcR package was used for downstream repertoire analysis, with clonotypes matched between fractions based on CDR3 nucleotide sequence plus V segment. VDJmatch was used to annotate antigen specificity against VDJdb, with one amino acid substitution in CDR3 permitted. Based on TCRdb reprocessing of the reads, there is one entry per CDR3 protein sequence, and DNA is missing. The authors' filters were not applied to this entry. The sample table includes some 450,000 distinct CDR3 sequences. The ten largest clones add up to less than 7.5% of the sample.

This clonotype originated in a woman aged 18-69 years in good health. The rearrangement combines TRBV7-9 with TRBJ2-5. The sample taken for sequencing was blood T cells: a sorted CD56 or NKG2C T cell subset, CD4+ or CD8+ T cells, or bulk PBMC T cells (not recorded which). This receptor carries the CDR3 CASSYARVYIQETQYF.